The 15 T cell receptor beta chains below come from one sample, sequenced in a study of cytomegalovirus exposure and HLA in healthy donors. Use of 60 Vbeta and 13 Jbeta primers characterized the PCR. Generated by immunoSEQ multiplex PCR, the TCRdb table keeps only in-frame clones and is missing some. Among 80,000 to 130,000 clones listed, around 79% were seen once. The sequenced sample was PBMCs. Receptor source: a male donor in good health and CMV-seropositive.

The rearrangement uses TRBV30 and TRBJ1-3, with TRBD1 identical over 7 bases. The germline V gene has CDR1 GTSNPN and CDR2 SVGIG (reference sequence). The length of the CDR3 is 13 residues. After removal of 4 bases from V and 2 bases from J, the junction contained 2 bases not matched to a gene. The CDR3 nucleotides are TGTGCCTGGACCAGGGGGGCTGGAAACACCATATATTTT. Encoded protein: CAWTRGAGNTIYF.

This CDR3 is CASSSRPGSGANVLTF. As DNA, the CDR3 is TGTGCCAGCAGCTCGCGACCGGGCTCTGGGGCCAACGTCCTGACTTTC. The chain joins TRBV7-2 to TRBJ2-6; D ambiguous. This CDR3 has 16 amino acids. The V and J ends lost 4 bases and 0 bases respectively, with 10 bases between them. Germline-derived CDR1 and CDR2 are SGHTA and FQGNSA.

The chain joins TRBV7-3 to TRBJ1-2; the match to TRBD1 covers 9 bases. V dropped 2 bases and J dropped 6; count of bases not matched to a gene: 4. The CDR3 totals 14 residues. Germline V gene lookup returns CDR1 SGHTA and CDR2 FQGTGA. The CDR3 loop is CASSLEGTGHGYTF. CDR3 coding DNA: TGTGCCAGCAGCTTAGAAGGGACAGGGCATGGCTACACCTTC.

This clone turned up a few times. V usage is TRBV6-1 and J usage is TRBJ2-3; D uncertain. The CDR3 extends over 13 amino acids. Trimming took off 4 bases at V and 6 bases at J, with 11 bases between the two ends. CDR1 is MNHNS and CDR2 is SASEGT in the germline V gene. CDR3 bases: TGTGCCAGCAGTGGCCCGGAGTGGGATACGCAGTATTTT. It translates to CASSGPEWDTQYF.

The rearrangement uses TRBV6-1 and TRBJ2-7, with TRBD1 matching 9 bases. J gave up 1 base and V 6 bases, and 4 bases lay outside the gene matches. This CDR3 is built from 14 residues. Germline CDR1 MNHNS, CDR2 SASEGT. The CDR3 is CASSPQGASYEQYF. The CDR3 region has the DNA TGTGCCAGCAGCCCACAGGGGGCATCCTACGAGCAGTACTTC.

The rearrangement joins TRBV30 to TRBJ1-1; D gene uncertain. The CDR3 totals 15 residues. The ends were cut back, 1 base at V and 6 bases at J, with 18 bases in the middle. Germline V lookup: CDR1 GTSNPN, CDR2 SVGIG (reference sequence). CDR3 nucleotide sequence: TGTGCCTGGAGTGCTACTAGGGTAGCTGTCGCTGAAGCTTTCTTT. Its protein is CAWSATRVAVAEAFF. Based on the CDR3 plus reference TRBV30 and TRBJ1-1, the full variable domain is SQTIHQWPATLVQPVGSPLSLECTVEGTSNPNLYWYRQAAGRGLQLLFYSVGIGQISSEVPQNLSASRPQDRQFILSSKKLLLSDSGFYLCAWSATRVAVAEAFFGQGTRLTVV.

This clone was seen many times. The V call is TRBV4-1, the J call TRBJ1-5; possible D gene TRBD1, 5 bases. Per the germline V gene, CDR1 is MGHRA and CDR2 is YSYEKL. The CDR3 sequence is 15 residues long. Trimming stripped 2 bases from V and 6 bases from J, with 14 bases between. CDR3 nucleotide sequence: TGCGCCAGCAGCCAAATTCAGGGCCAGGGTCAGCCCCAGCATTTT. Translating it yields CASSQIQGQGQPQHF.

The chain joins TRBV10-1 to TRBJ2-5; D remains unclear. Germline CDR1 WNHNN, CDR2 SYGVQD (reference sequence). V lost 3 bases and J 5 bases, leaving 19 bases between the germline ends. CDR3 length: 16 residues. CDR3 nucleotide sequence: TGCGCCAGCAGTGAAGGTGGCAGCGTGATATGGGAGACCCAGTACTTC. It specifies CASSEGGSVIWETQYF.

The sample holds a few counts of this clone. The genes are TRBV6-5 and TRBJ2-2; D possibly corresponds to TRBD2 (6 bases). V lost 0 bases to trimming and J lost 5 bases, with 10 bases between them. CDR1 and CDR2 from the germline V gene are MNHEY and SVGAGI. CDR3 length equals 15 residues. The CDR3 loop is CASSYSYGTTGELFF. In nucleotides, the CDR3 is TGTGCCAGCAGTTACTCCTATGGGACTACCGGGGAGCTGTTTTTT.

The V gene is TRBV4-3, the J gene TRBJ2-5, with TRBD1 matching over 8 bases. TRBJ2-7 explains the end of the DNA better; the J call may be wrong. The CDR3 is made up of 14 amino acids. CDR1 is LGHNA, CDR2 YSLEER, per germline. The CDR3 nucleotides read TGCGCCAGCAGTCATGGACAGGGAGGATACGAGCAGTACTTC. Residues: CASSHGQGGYEQYF.

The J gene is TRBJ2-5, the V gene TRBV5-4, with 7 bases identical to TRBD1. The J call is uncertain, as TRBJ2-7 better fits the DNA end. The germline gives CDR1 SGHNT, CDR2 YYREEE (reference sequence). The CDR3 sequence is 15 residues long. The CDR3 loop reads CASSHPDRDDYEQYF. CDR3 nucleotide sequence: TGTGCCAGCAGCCATCCCGACAGGGATGACTACGAGCAGTACTTC.

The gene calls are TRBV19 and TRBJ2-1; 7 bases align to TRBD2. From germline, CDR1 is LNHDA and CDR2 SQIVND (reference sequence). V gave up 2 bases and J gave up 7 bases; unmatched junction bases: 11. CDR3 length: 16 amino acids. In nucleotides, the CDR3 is TGTGCCAGTAGTATAACGGGCGGGGGAATGGCGAATGAGCAGTTCTTC. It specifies CASSITGGGMANEQFF.

This chain's CDR3 is CASSLTGTQPQHF. CDR3 DNA: TGTGCCAGCAGTTTGACAGGGACTCAGCCCCAGCATTTT. The rearrangement joins TRBV27 to TRBJ1-5; 7 nucleotides match TRBD1. The junction had 2 bases not matched to a gene; V was cut back by 3 bases and J by 6 bases. Germline V gene lookup returns CDR1 MNHEY and CDR2 SMNVEV (reference sequence). This CDR3 has 13 amino acids.

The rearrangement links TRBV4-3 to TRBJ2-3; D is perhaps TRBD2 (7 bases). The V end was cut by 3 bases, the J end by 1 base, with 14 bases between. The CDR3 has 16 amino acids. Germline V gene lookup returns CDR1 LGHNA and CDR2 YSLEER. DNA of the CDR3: TGCGCCAGCAGCCATTCCTGGGGGGGCCGCACAGATACGCAGTATTTT. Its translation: CASSHSWGGRTDTQYF.

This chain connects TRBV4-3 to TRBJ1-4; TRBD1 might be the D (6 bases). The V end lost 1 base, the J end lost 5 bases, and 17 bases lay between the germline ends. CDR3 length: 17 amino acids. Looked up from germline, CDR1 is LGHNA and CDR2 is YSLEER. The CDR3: CASSQVRDIQLNEKLFF. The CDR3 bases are TGCGCCAGCAGCCAAGTCCGGGACATACAACTAAATGAAAAACTGTTTTTT.